These 12 T cell receptor beta chains were all obtained from the same sample, sequenced in a study of PD-L1 blockade in urothelial cancer. Time point: pretreatment peripheral blood. TCRdb's copy holds only in-frame clones and misses some; the assay was immunoSEQ multiplex PCR. This sample has 40,000 to 50,000 clones, with around 80% found just once. Sequencing used PBMCs, obtained around atezolizumab (anti-PD-L1) treatment. The origin of the receptors is an older man with urothelial cancer.

The chain links TRBV19 to TRBJ1-1; 7 bases agree with TRBD1. Trimming cost V 6 bases and J 5 bases; bases outside gene matches: 12. Germline-derived CDR1 and CDR2 are LNHDA and SQIVND (reference sequence). The CDR3 is 15 residues long. CDR3 residues: CASSNIRQGLTEAFF. For the CDR3, the DNA is TGTGCCAGTAGCAATATCCGACAGGGTTTAACTGAAGCTTTCTTT.

The CDR3 is CASSFGTGGYYEQYF. CDR3 sequence (DNA): TGTGCCAGCAGCTTTGGGACAGGGGGATACTACGAGCAGTACTTC. V is TRBV5-4 and J is TRBJ2-7; 11 positions agree with TRBD1. Germline V gene sequence: CDR1 SGHNT, CDR2 YYREEE (reference sequence). The length of the CDR3 is 15 residues. J gave up 3 bases and V 2 bases, and 4 bases lay outside the gene matches.

This rearrangement joins TRBV5-4 to TRBJ1-4, with 10 bases identical to TRBD1. Germline V gives CDR1 SGHNT, CDR2 YYREEE (reference sequence). The CDR3 sequence is 17 residues long. Trimming removed 3 bases from V and 6 bases from J; junction bases left unmatched: 11. The CDR3 coding sequence is TGTGCCAGCAGCTCCGGACAGGGGGGCCGGGATGATGAAAAACTGTTTTTT. Its translation is CASSSGQGGRDDEKLFF.

This clone was counted ten times or more. CDR3: CASRWGEETQYF. For the CDR3, the DNA is TGTGCCAGCAGGTGGGGGGAAGAGACCCAGTACTTC. This chain connects TRBV6-1 to TRBJ2-5, with D possibly matching TRBD2 (6 bases). Germline assignment: CDR1 MNHNS and CDR2 SASEGT. V was clipped by 6 bases and J by 3 bases, with 8 bases between them. The CDR3 has 12 amino acids.

The V and J genes are TRBV6-6 and TRBJ1-2; 9 bases map to TRBD1. J was trimmed by 5 bases and V by 6 bases; bases with no gene match: 4. Germline V gene data show CDR1 as MNHNY and CDR2 as SVGAGI (reference sequence). The CDR3 has 13 residues. The DNA of the CDR3 is TGTGCCAGCAGCCCCGACAGGGGGTATGGCTACACCTTC. Translating gives CASSPDRGYGYTF.

The J gene is TRBJ2-1, the V gene TRBV7-6, with 9 bases that match TRBD2. After removal of 1 base from V and 9 bases from J, the junction contained 7 bases not matched to a gene. Germline V lookup: CDR1 SGHVS, CDR2 FNYEAQ. The CDR3 sequence is 15 residues long. CDR3 region: CASSLGTVAGAEQFF. In DNA, the CDR3 is TGTGCCAGCAGCTTAGGGACGGTAGCGGGAGCTGAGCAGTTCTTC.

This chain links TRBV6-4 with TRBJ1-5; a possible D gene is TRBD1 (5 bases). Trimming removed 10 bases at V and 9 bases at J, with 19 bases between. CDR3 size: 13 residues. The germline gives CDR1 MRHNA, CDR2 SNTAGT. CDR3 amino acids: CANKGRGPGPQHF. The DNA of the CDR3 is TGTGCCAACAAGGGGAGGGGCCCAGGGCCCCAGCATTTT.

By sample fraction, this clone is medium-sized. The chain couples TRBV10-1 to TRBJ2-1, with 8 bases that match TRBD1. The CDR3 contains 14 residues. The trim removed 7 bases at V and 5 bases at J, leaving 7 bases unmatched. Germline V gene sequence: CDR1 WNHNN, CDR2 SYGVQD (reference sequence). CDR3 region: CASNGTGVNNEQFF. CDR3 coding DNA: TGCGCCAGCAACGGGACAGGCGTGAACAATGAGCAGTTCTTC.

J is TRBJ1-2 and V is TRBV27; D is unresolved. V was pared by 2 bases and J by 0 bases, with 7 bases between. The CDR3 totals 14 residues. Germline CDR1 is MNHEY and CDR2 is SMNVEV (reference sequence). Here the CDR3 reads CASSLGGTNYGYTF. The CDR3 DNA is TGTGCCAGCAGTTTAGGCGGGACTAACTATGGCTACACCTTC.

This clone was seen a single time. The chain joins TRBV6-1 to TRBJ2-3; 7 positions match TRBD2. The CDR3 has 16 amino acids. Germline V gene sequence: CDR1 MNHNS, CDR2 SASEGT. J was trimmed by 1 base and V by 1 base; bases with no gene match: 5. The CDR3 DNA follows: TGTGCCAGCAGTGAAGGCCCTGCGGGGGGCACAGATACGCAGTATTTT. Its protein product is CASSEGPAGGTDTQYF.

The chain combines TRBV27 with TRBJ1-1, with D perhaps TRBD1 (5 bases). Trimming pared 6 bases from V and 5 bases from J, leaving 16 bases between. CDR3 length equals 14 residues. Germline CDR1 reads MNHEY; CDR2 reads SMNVEV (reference sequence). CDR3 amino acids: CASSLSGIPTEAFF. CDR3 in DNA: TGTGCCAGCAGCCTATCAGGGATCCCAACTGAAGCTTTCTTT.

The chain recombines TRBV28 with TRBJ1-1; 10 nucleotides line up with TRBD1. The germline gives CDR1 MDHEN, CDR2 SYDVKM. The CDR3 covers 14 residues. J gave up 12 bases and V 5 bases, and 12 bases lay outside the gene matches. In nucleotides, the CDR3 is TGTGCCAGCAGTCTACGACAGGGGGCACGTGAGTCTTTCTTT. It translates to CASSLRQGARESFF.